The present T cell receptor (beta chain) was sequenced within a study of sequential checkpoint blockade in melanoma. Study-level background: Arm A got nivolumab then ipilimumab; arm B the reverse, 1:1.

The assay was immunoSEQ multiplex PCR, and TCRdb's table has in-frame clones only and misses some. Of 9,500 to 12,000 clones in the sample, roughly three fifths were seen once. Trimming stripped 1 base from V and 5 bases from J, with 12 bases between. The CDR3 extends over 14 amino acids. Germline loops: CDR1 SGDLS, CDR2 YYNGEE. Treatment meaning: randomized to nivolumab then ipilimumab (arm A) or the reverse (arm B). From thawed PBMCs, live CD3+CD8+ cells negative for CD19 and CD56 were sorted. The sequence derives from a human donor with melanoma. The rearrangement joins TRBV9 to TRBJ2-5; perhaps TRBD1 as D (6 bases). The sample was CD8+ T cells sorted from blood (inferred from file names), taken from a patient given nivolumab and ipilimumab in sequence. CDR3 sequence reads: CASSVQGRGETQYF. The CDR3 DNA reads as TGTGCCAGCAGCGTACAGGGGAGAGGGGAGACCCAGTACTTC.